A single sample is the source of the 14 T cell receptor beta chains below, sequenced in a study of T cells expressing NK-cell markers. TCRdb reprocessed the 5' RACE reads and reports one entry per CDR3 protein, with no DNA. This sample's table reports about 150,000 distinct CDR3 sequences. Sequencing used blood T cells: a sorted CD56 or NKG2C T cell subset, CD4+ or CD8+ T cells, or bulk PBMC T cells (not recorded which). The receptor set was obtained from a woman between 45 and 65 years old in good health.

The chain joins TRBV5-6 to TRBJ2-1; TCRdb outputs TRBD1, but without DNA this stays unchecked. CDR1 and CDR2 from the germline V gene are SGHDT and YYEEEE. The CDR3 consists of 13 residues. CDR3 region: CASSFLRENEQFF.

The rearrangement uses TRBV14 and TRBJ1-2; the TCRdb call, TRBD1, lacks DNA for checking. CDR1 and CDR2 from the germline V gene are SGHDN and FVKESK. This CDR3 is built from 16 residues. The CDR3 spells CASSQYTGLSDYGYTF.

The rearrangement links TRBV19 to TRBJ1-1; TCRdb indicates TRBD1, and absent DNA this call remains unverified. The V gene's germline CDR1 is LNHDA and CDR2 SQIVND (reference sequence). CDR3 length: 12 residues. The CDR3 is CATATGYTEAFF.

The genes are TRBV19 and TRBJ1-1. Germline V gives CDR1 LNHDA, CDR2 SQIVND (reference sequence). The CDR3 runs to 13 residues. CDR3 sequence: CASSIVLNTEAFF.

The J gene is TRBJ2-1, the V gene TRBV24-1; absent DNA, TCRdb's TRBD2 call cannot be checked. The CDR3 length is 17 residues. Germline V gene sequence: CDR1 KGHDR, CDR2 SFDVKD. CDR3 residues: CATSDRSSGRSYNEQFF.

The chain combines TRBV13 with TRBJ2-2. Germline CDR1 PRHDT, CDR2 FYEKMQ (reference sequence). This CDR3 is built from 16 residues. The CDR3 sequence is CASSLADQSNTGELFF.

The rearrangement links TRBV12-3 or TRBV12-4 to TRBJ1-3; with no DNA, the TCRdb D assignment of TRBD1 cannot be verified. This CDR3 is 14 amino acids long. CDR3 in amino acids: CASRAGGSGNTIYF.

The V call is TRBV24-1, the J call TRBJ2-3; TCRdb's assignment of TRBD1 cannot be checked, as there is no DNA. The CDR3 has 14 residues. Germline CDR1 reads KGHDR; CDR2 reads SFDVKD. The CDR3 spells CATSDSWGKDTQYF.

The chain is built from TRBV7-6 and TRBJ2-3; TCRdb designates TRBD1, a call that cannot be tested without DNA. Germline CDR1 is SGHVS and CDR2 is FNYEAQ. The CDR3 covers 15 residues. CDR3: CASSLVDRVNNTQYF.

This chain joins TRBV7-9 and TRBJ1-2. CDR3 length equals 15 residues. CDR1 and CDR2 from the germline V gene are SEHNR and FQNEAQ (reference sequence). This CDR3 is CASSLGRSGNYGYTF.

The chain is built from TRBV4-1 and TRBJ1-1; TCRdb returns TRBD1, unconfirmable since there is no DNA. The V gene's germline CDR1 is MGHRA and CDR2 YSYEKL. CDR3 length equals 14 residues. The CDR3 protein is CASSPYGGPTEAFF.

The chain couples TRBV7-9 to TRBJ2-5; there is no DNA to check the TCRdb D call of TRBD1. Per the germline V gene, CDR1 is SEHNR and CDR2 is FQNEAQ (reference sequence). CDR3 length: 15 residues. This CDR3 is CASTPDGWMGETQYF.

CDR3 amino acids: CASSQDLGLVAGYNEQFF. The J gene is TRBJ2-1, the V gene TRBV4-1. CDR3 length: 18 amino acids. Germline values: CDR1 MGHRA, CDR2 YSYEKL.

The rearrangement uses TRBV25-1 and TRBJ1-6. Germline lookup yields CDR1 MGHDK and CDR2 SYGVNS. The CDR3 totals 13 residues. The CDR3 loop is CASSETFNSPLHF. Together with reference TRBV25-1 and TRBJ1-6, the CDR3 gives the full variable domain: EADIYQTPRYLVIGTGKKITLECSQTMGHDKMYWYQQDPGMELHLIHYSYGVNSTEKGDLSSESTVSRIRTEHFPLTLESARPSHTSQYLCASSETFNSPLHFGNGTRLTVT.